This TCR beta chain was recovered during a study of somatic mutations in cytotoxic T cells in rheumatoid arthritis. Germline V gene lookup returns CDR1 MDHEN and CDR2 SYDVKM. The CDR3 spans 14 residues. Trimming stripped 3 bases from V and 0 bases from J, with 8 bases between. The repertoire was sequenced with immunoSEQ multiplex PCR; TCRdb's copy has only in-frame clones and lacks some. Among thousands of clones, around 80% were seen once, and the ten largest hold less than 15%. Sequencing was done on a sample of CD8+ T cells sorted from blood. V is TRBV28 and J is TRBJ1-2, with unresolved D. This sequence was found in a woman between 45 and 60 years old with rheumatoid arthritis. In nucleotides, the CDR3 is TGTGCCAGCAGTTTTGCTGAGGCTAACTATGGCTACACCTTC. Its protein product is CASSFAEANYGYTF.